This T cell receptor (beta chain) appears in the sequencing data of a study of control samples from healthy donors and cancer patients. The sample holds a few counts of this clone. The V gene's germline CDR1 is SGHNT and CDR2 YYREEE (reference sequence). The trim removed 4 bases at V and 0 bases at J, leaving 6 bases unmatched. CDR3 size: 15 residues. Profiling relied on immunoSEQ multiplex PCR, and the TCRdb table lists in-frame clones only, not all of them. The sample lists about 31,000 clones; roughly 94% were seen once. This chain connects TRBV5-4 to TRBJ1-2, with 7 bases that match TRBD1. This receptor was taken from a man in his sixties in good health. The sample consisted of blood. The CDR3 DNA follows: TGTGCCAGCAGCGAGACAGGGTCCTCTAACTATGGCTACACCTTC. It translates to CASSETGSSNYGYTF.